The T cell receptor (beta chain) described here comes from a study of shared clonotypes between healthy human individuals. Findings and limits, study-wide: Even with large depth, rarefaction showed that sorted-subset sequencing was incomplete.

Details on this clone: Its antigen is unidentified.

Each subset's genomic DNA was shared equally among a number of immunoSEQ plates. Assay: immunoSEQ multiplex PCR; the TCRdb copy retains only in-frame clones and omits some. The data contain over 700,000 clones, roughly 72% of them singletons. The CDR3 has 15 residues. V shed 11 bases, J shed 4 bases, and the junction held 16 bases outside the gene matches. CDR1 and CDR2 from the germline V gene are WSHSY and SAAADI. Input material: memory CD4+ T cells sorted from blood. Subset given: CD45RA-negative fraction. The sequence was collected from a woman under 40 in good health. The rearrangement links TRBV10-2 to TRBJ2-7; 8 nucleotides match TRBD1. The CDR3 reads CASGISPGQGYEQYF. CDR3 coding DNA: TGCGCCTCAGGGATATCACCAGGACAGGGTTACGAGCAGTACTTC.